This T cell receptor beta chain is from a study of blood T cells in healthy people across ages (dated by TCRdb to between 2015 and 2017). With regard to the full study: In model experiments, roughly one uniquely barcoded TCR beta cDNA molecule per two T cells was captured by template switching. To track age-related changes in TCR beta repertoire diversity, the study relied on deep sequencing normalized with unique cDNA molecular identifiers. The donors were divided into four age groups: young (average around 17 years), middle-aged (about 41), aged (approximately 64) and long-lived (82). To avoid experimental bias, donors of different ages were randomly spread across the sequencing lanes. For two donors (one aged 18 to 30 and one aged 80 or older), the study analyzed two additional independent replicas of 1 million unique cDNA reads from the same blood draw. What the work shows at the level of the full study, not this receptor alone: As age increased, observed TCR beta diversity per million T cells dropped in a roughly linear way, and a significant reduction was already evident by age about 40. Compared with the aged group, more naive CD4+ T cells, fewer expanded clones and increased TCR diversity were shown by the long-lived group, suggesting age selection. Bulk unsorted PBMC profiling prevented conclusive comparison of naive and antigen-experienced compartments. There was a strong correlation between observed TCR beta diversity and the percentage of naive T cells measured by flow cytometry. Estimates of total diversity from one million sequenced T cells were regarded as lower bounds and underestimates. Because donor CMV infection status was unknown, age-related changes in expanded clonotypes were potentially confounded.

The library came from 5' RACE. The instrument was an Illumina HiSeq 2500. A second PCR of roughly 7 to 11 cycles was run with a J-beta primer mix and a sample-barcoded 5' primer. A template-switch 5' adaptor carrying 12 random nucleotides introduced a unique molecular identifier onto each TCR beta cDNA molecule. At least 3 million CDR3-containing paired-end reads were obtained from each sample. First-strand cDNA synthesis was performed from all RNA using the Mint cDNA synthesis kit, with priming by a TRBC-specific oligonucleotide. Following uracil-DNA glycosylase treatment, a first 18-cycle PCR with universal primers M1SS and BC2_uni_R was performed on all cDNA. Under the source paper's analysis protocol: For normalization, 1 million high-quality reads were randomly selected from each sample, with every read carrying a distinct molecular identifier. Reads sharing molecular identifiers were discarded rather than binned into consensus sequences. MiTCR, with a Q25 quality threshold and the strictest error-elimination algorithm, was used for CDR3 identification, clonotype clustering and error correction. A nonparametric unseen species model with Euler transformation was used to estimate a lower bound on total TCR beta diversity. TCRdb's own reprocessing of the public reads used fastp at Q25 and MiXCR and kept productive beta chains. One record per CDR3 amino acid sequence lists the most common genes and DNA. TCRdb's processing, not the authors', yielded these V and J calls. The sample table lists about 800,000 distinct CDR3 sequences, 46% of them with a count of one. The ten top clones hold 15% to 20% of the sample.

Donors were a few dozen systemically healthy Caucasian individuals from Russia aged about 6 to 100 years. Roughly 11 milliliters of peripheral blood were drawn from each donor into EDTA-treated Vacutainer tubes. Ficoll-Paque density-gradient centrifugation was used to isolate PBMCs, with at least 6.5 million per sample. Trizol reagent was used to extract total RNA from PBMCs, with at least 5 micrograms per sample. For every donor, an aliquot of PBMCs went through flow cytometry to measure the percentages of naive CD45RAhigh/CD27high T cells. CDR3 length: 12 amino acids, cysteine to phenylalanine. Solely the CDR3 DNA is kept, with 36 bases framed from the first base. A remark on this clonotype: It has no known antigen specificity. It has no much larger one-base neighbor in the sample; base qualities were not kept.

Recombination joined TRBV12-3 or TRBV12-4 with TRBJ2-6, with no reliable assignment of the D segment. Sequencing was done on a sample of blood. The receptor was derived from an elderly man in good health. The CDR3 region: CACLFGANVLTF. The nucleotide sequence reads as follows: TGTGCGTGTCTGTTTGGGGCCAACGTCCTGACTTTC.